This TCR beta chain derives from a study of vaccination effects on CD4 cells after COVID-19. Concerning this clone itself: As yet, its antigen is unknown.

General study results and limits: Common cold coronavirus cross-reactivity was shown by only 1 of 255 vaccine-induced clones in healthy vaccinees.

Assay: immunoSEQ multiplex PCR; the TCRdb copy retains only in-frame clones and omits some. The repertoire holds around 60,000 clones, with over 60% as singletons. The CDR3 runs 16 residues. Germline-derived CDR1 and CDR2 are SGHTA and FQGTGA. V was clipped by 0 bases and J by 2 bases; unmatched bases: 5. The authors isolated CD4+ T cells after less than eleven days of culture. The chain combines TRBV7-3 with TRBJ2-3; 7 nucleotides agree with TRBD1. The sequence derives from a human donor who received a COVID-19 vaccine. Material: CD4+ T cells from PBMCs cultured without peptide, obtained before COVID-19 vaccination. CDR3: CASSLTIGGITDTQYF. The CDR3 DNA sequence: TGTGCCAGCAGCTTAACGATAGGGGGCATCACAGATACGCAGTATTTT.